This note documents a single T cell receptor beta chain sequence. Its antigen remains unknown. Additional DNA sequences in this sample encode the identical CDR3. The donors gave bone marrow, and they were healthy. The record originates from a study of cytomegalovirus exposure and HLA in healthy donors. Study outcomes and limitations: Per published accounts, TCR beta sequences correctly predicted the HLA-A and HLA-B alleles of most subjects.

In germline, CDR1 is SGHVS, CDR2 FQNEAQ. V shed 1 base and J shed 7 bases, with 8 bases lying between them. This CDR3 is 13 amino acids long. Researchers ran the PCR with 60 Vbeta and 13 Jbeta primers. Repertoires were generated with immunoSEQ multiplex PCR, while TCRdb's copy carries only in-frame clones and drops some. The sample yields under 200,000 clones, 80% to 90% seen once. The chain couples TRBV7-8 to TRBJ1-5; D perhaps matches TRBD1 (6 bases). The receptor was isolated from a woman between 25 and 40 years old in good health and CMV-seronegative. The specimen sequenced was PBMCs. CDR3 bases: TGTGCCAGCAGCTTAGGGGGGGGCCAGCCCCAGCATTTT. This sequence encodes CASSLGGGQPQHF.